Each of the 5 T cell receptor beta chains below was sequenced from the same sample in a study of cytomegalovirus exposure and HLA in healthy donors. The PCR made use of 60 Vbeta and 13 Jbeta primers. TCRdb's copy holds only in-frame clones and misses some; the assay was immunoSEQ multiplex PCR. The sample shows more than 85,000 clones, about three quarters of them seen only once. The specimen sequenced was PBMCs. These receptors all come from a woman aged 60-70 years in good health and CMV-seropositive.

The count of this clone is one. V and J are TRBV19 and TRBJ2-1, with 8 bases identical to TRBD2. Germline V lookup: CDR1 LNHDA, CDR2 SQIVND (reference sequence). Unmatched junction bases numbered 17, after V lost 1 base and J lost 15 bases. The CDR3 is made up of 16 amino acids. The DNA of the CDR3 is TGTGCCAGTAGTATAGGAGCTAGCGGGTACTTGAGGGAGGTGTTCTTC. Translating it yields CASSIGASGYLREVFF.

This chain connects TRBV18 to TRBJ1-2; 10 bases agree with TRBD1. CDR1 KGHSH and CDR2 LQKENI come from the germline V gene. The CDR3 sequence is 15 residues long. V was pared by 5 bases and J by 8 bases, with 11 bases of the junction left unmatched. This CDR3 is CASSETAGTGEGYTF. CDR3 in DNA: TGTGCCAGCTCAGAGACGGCCGGGACAGGGGAGGGCTACACCTTC.

This clone appeared a few times. The chain joins TRBV6-1 to TRBJ1-2, with 10 bases fitting TRBD1. Germline V gene sequence: CDR1 MNHNS, CDR2 SASEGT. This CDR3 contains 14 residues. The trim removed 8 bases at V and 4 bases at J, leaving 7 bases unmatched. CDR3 coding DNA: TGTGCCAGCTCCGACAGGGGGCAAGGCTATGGCTACACCTTC. As protein: CASSDRGQGYGYTF.

The J gene is TRBJ1-2, the V gene TRBV5-5; TRBD1 is a possible D gene (5 bases). This CDR3 comprises 15 residues. V was pared by 0 bases and J by 7 bases, with 16 bases between. Germline CDR1 SGHKS, CDR2 YYEKEE (reference sequence). CDR3 sequence: CASSLDVRATSGYTF. As DNA, the CDR3 is TGTGCCAGCAGCTTGGATGTCAGGGCAACTTCTGGCTACACCTTC.

This clone appeared a few times. The germline gene is not matched at one end of the junction; a read error may be the cause. V and J are TRBV7-7 and TRBJ2-1, with TRBD2 matching 9 bases. The CDR3 extends over 14 amino acids. Per the germline V gene, CDR1 is SSHAT and CDR2 is FNYEAQ (reference sequence). As DNA, the CDR3 is TGTGCTAGCAGCTTAGGGCGGGAGGGAATGAAGCAGTTCTTC. Amino acid sequence: CASSLGREGMKQFF.